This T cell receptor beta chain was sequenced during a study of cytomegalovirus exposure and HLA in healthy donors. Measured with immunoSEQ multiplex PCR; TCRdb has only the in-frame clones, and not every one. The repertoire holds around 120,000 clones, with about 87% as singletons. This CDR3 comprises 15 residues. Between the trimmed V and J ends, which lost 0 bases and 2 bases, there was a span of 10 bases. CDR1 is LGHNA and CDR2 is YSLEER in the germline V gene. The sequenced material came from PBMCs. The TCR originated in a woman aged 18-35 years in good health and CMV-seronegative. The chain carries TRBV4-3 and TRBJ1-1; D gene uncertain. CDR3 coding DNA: TGCGCCAGCAGCCAAGAACCCGGTTCAAACACTGAAGCTTTCTTT. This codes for CASSQEPGSNTEAFF.